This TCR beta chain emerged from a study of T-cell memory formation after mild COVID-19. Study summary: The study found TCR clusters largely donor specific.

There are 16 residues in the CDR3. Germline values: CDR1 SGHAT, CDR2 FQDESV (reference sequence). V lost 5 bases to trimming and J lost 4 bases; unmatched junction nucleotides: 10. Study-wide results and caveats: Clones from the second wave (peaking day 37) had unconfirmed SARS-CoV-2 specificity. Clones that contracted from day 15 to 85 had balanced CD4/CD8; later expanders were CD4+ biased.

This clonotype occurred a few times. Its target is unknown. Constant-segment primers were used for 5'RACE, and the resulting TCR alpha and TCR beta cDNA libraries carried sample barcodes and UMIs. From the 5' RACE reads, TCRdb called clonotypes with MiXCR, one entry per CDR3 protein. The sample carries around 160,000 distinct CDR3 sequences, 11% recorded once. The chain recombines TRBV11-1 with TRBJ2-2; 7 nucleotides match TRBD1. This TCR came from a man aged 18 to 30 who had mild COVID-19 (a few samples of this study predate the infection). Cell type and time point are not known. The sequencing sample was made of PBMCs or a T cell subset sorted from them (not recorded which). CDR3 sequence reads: CASSPRPGGRTGELFF. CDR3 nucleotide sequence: TGTGCCAGCAGCCCACGTCCAGGGGGACGCACCGGGGAGCTGTTTTTT.